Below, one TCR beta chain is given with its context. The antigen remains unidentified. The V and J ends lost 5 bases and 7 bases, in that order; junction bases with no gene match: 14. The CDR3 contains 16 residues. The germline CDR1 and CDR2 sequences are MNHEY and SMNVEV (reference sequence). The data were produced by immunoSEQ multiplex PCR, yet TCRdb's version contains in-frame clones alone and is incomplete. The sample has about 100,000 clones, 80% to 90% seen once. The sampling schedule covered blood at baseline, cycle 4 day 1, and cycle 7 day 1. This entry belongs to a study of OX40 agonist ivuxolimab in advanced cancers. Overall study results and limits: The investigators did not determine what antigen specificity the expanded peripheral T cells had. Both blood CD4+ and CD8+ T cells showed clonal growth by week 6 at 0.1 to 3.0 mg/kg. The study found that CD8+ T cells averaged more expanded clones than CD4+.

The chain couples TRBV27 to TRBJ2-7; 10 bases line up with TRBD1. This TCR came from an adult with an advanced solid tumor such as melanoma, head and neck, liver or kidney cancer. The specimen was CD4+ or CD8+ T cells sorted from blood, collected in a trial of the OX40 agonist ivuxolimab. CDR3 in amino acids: CASSPPGTGASGEQYF. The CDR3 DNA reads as TGTGCCAGCAGTCCCCCCGGGACAGGGGCTTCGGGGGAGCAGTACTTC.